This TCR beta chain was identified in a study of cytomegalovirus exposure and HLA in healthy donors. Whole-study context: There were 300 to 400 genotyped donors. Of these, 81% fell in the genetic ancestry cluster associated with self-reported Caucasian donors. General observations from the study: Later on, a genetic analysis was performed. It linked a missense variant in DCLRE1C with V- and J-gene trimming of TCR beta.

Amplification used 60 Vbeta primers and 13 Jbeta primers. In the original analysis: It was a later analysis that counted around 85 million unique TCR beta chains, of which some 9.9 million were shared. Data came from immunoSEQ multiplex PCR; TCRdb stores just in-frame clones and leaves some out. V, J and clone size are taken as reported in that table, and D and trimming were inferred from the DNA itself. The sample gives some 110,000 clones, approximately 70% of which show up once; approximately 0.9% is in the top ten. Comment on this clone: Its specificity is not known.

The material sequenced was PBMCs. This TCR was recovered from a woman aged 25 to 39 in good health and CMV-seronegative.

The CDR3 DNA follows: TGTGCCAGCAGTACTAGCGGGGACTACGAGCAGTACTTC. It encodes CASSTSGDYEQYF. J is TRBJ2-5 and V is TRBV25-1, with TRBD2 matching over 10 bases. The end of the DNA fits TRBJ2-7 better, so the J call may be wrong. The germline V gene has CDR1 MGHDK and CDR2 SYGVNS. This CDR3 comprises 13 residues.